A selection of T cell receptor beta chains follows, all from one sample in a study of cytomegalovirus exposure and HLA in healthy donors. Produced via immunoSEQ multiplex PCR; TCRdb's table is partial and in-frame only. Counted here are approximately 98,000 clones, approximately 72% occurring once; the ten biggest clones make up roughly 11%. Source material: PBMCs. The source is a man between 18 and 29 years old in good health and CMV-seropositive. Both conserved end residues are part of each CDR3. D genes are given only for firm matches. Expanded clones get a size class; other rows say once, few or many, or leave the size out.

V gene: TRBV6-5
D gene: TRBD1
clone size: NA
J gene: TRBJ1-4
CDR3 DNA: TGTGCCAGCAGGGGGACAGCCAGTAATGAAAAACTGTTTTTT
CDR3 protein: CASRGTASNEKLFF

V gene: TRBV6-5
D gene: TRBD1
clone size: few
J gene: TRBJ1-4
CDR3 DNA: TGTGCCAGCGCGACAGGGGTGGATGAAAAACTGTTTTTT
CDR3 protein: CASATGVDEKLFF

V gene: TRBV28
D gene: NA
clone size: NA
J gene: TRBJ1-1
CDR3 DNA: TGTGCCAGCAGTCCCTACAGGGAACGGAACACTGAAGCTTTCTTT
CDR3 protein: CASSPYRERNTEAFF

V gene: TRBV4-1
D gene: TRBD1
clone size: NA
J gene: TRBJ2-7
CDR3 DNA: TGCGCCAGCAGCCGAATACAGGGGGGTACCTACGAGCAGTACTTC
CDR3 protein: CASSRIQGGTYEQYF

V gene: TRBV5-1
D gene: TRBD2
clone size: NA
J gene: TRBJ2-7
CDR3 DNA: TGCGCCAGCGGCGGGCCGCGTGGCGGGGGAATCTACGAGCAGTACTTC
CDR3 protein: CASGGPRGGGIYEQYF

V gene: TRBV6-1
D gene: NA
clone size: NA
J gene: TRBJ1-4
CDR3 DNA: TGTGCCAGCCGTCAGTCGGCTGGGGGGAAACTGTTTTTT
CDR3 protein: CASRQSAGGKLFF

V gene: TRBV7-9
D gene: NA
clone size: NA
J gene: TRBJ1-1
CDR3 DNA: TGTGCCAGCAGTCCTCGGAGGGCTGGCACTGAAGCTTTCTTT
CDR3 protein: CASSPRRAGTEAFF

V gene: TRBV9
D gene: NA
clone size: NA
J gene: TRBJ2-1
CDR3 DNA: TGTGCCAGCAGCATGGCAGGGGCCTACAATGAGCAGTTCTTC
CDR3 protein: CASSMAGAYNEQFF

V gene: TRBV7-8
D gene: TRBD1
clone size: few
J gene: TRBJ1-1
CDR3 DNA: TGTGCCAGCAGCTTACAACAGGGGGGGACTGAAGCTTTCTTT
CDR3 protein: CASSLQQGGTEAFF

V gene: TRBV30
D gene: NA
clone size: NA
J gene: TRBJ1-3
CDR3 DNA: TGTGCCTGGAGTATCGGTTCTCGGGACACCATATATTTT
CDR3 protein: CAWSIGSRDTIYF

V gene: TRBV23-1
D gene: NA
clone size: NA
J gene: TRBJ2-2
CDR3 DNA: TGCGCCAGCAGTCGTGAATTACGGGACACCGGGGAGCTGTTTTTT
CDR3 protein: CASSRELRDTGELFF

V gene: TRBV2
D gene: NA
clone size: NA
J gene: TRBJ1-5
CDR3 DNA: TGTGCCAGCAGTGTAATCAGGGATCAGCCCCAGCATTTT
CDR3 protein: CASSVIRDQPQHF

V gene: TRBV6-1
D gene: TRBD1
clone size: NA
J gene: TRBJ1-2
CDR3 DNA: TGTGCCAGCATGGGGACGAGACAGGGAGGCGGCTACACCTTC
CDR3 protein: CASMGTRQGGGYTF

V gene: TRBV5-6
D gene: NA
clone size: NA
J gene: TRBJ2-3
CDR3 DNA: TGTGCCAGCAGCCACAGGGTTCTAACAGATACGCAGTATTTT
CDR3 protein: CASSHRVLTDTQYF

V gene: TRBV29-1
D gene: TRBD2
clone size: NA
J gene: TRBJ2-3
CDR3 DNA: TGCAGCGTTGAAGATTGGGGGCGGGGGGGCCGGACAGATACGCAGTATTTT
CDR3 protein: CSVEDWGRGGRTDTQYF

V gene: TRBV5-1
D gene: TRBD1
clone size: NA
J gene: TRBJ2-7
CDR3 DNA: TGCGCCAGCAGCAAAACAGGGGGCGTTCTAAACGAGCAGTACTTC
CDR3 protein: CASSKTGGVLNEQYF

V gene: TRBV7-2
D gene: TRBD2
clone size: NA
J gene: TRBJ2-3
CDR3 DNA: TGTGTCAGCGGGAGAGACCCAGATACGCAGTATTTT
CDR3 protein: CVSGRDPDTQYF

V gene: TRBV6-1
D gene: TRBD1
clone size: NA
J gene: TRBJ1-2
CDR3 DNA: TGTGCAACCCTCCGGGACAGCTATGGCTACACCTTC
CDR3 protein: CATLRDSYGYTF

V gene: TRBV6-1
D gene: TRBD1
clone size: NA
J gene: TRBJ1-2
CDR3 DNA: TGTGCCAGCAGTGAAGTCGTCCCCACAGGGGCTATTAGCTATGGCTACACCTTC
CDR3 protein: CASSEVVPTGAISYGYTF

V gene: TRBV9
D gene: NA
clone size: NA
J gene: TRBJ2-7
CDR3 DNA: TGTGCCAGCAGCGTAGCTTTCGGGGTAGAGCAGTACTTC
CDR3 protein: CASSVAFGVEQYF

V gene: TRBV5-1
D gene: TRBD2
clone size: NA
J gene: TRBJ2-3
CDR3 DNA: TGCGCCAGCAGCATTATAGCGGGGGGGCCTACAGATACGCAGTATTTT
CDR3 protein: CASSIIAGGPTDTQYF

V gene: TRBV4-1
D gene: TRBD1
clone size: few
J gene: TRBJ1-4
CDR3 DNA: TGCGCCAGCAGCCAAGCGACAGGGGCTAATGAAAAACTGTTTTTT
CDR3 protein: CASSQATGANEKLFF

V gene: TRBV7-9
D gene: NA
clone size: NA
J gene: TRBJ2-7
CDR3 DNA: TGTGCCAGCAGCTTAGCGGGGGGGCCGAGGGAGCAGTACTTC
CDR3 protein: CASSLAGGPREQYF

V gene: TRBV5-8
D gene: NA
clone size: NA
J gene: TRBJ1-4
CDR3 DNA: TGTGCCAGCAGCCCGCCGGGGGGCGCGTCAGGGAATGAAAAACTGTTTTTT
CDR3 protein: CASSPPGGASGNEKLFF

V gene: TRBV19
D gene: NA
clone size: NA
J gene: TRBJ2-7
CDR3 DNA: TGTGCCAGTAGTATAACCGGACGAAGCGGCGAGCAGTACTTC
CDR3 protein: CASSITGRSGEQYF

V gene: TRBV10-3
D gene: NA
clone size: few
J gene: TRBJ1-4
CDR3 DNA: TGTGCCATCAGTGATTTAGGGGCCGATGAAAAACTGTTTTTT
CDR3 protein: CAISDLGADEKLFF

V gene: TRBV18
D gene: TRBD1
clone size: NA
J gene: TRBJ1-5
CDR3 DNA: TGTGCCAGCTCACCAAACCGACAGGGGGCGAGTCAGCCCCAGCATTTT
CDR3 protein: CASSPNRQGASQPQHF

V gene: TRBV11-3
D gene: NA
clone size: NA
J gene: TRBJ1-1
CDR3 DNA: TGTGCCAGCAGCTTAGCCCCTTGGGGGGAAGGAGAGGGGTTGAACACTGAAGCTTTCTTT
CDR3 protein: CASSLAPWGEGEGLNTEAFF

V gene: TRBV4-2
D gene: NA
clone size: NA
J gene: TRBJ2-7
CDR3 DNA: TGTGCCAGCAGCCCGTGGCCGGGGGCCTACGAGCAGTACTTC
CDR3 protein: CASSPWPGAYEQYF

V gene: TRBV7-9
D gene: NA
clone size: NA
J gene: TRBJ2-7
CDR3 DNA: TGTGCCAGCAGCTTAGGGCAGACAGGCCCCCTATTC
CDR3 protein: CASSLGQTGPLF

V gene: TRBV5-1
D gene: TRBD2
clone size: NA
J gene: TRBJ2-2
CDR3 DNA: TGCGCCAGCAGCTCGACTAGCGGTGGGGGGTCCGGGGAGCTGTTTTTT
CDR3 protein: CASSSTSGGGSGELFF

V gene: TRBV5-1
D gene: NA
clone size: NA
J gene: TRBJ2-1
CDR3 DNA: TGCGCCAGCAGCTCGACTAGTTTCGGGTACAATGAGCAGTTCTTC
CDR3 protein: CASSSTSFGYNEQFF

V gene: TRBV19
D gene: TRBD1
clone size: NA
J gene: TRBJ2-7
CDR3 DNA: TGTGCCAGTAGTACACAGACAGGGAGCTTAGACGAGCAGTACTTC
CDR3 protein: CASSTQTGSLDEQYF

V gene: TRBV4-1
D gene: NA
clone size: NA
J gene: TRBJ2-2
CDR3 DNA: TGCGCCAGCAGCCAAGACAATACCGGGGAGCTGTTTTTT
CDR3 protein: CASSQDNTGELFF

V gene: TRBV28
D gene: TRBD1
clone size: NA
J gene: TRBJ1-5
CDR3 DNA: TGTGCCAGCAGGGGGACAGGGCGGAATCAGCCCCAGCATTTT
CDR3 protein: CASRGTGRNQPQHF

V gene: TRBV5-1
D gene: NA
clone size: few
J gene: TRBJ2-7
CDR3 DNA: TGCGCCAGCAGCCTCCCCGGGGAGTACGAGCAGTACTTC
CDR3 protein: CASSLPGEYEQYF

V gene: TRBV6-5
D gene: TRBD1
clone size: NA
J gene: TRBJ1-3
CDR3 DNA: TGTGCCAGCAGCCAAAACGCAGGGGGCGGAAACACCATATATTTT
CDR3 protein: CASSQNAGGGNTIYF

V gene: TRBV7-9
D gene: NA
clone size: few
J gene: TRBJ2-3
CDR3 DNA: TGTGCCAGCAGCTTCCTAGCAGATACGCAGTATTTT
CDR3 protein: CASSFLADTQYF

V gene: TRBV15
D gene: NA
clone size: NA
J gene: TRBJ2-3
CDR3 DNA: TGTGCCACCAGCAGAGGTACAGAAAGCACAGATACGCAGTATTTT
CDR3 protein: CATSRGTESTDTQYF

V gene: TRBV7-9
D gene: TRBD1
clone size: NA
J gene: TRBJ1-1
CDR3 DNA: TGTGCCAGCAGCTTAGACAGGGGGCTTCCTGAAGCTTTCTTT
CDR3 protein: CASSLDRGLPEAFF

V gene: TRBV19
D gene: TRBD1
clone size: NA
J gene: TRBJ2-1
CDR3 DNA: TGTGCCAGTAGTCCCTCCGTCGGACAGGCGAACAATGAGCAGTTCTTC
CDR3 protein: CASSPSVGQANNEQFF

V gene: TRBV7-8
D gene: TRBD1
clone size: NA
J gene: TRBJ2-3
CDR3 DNA: TGTGCCAGCAGCCTAGGGACAGGGTATGCAGATACGCAGTATTTT
CDR3 protein: CASSLGTGYADTQYF

V gene: TRBV6-1
D gene: TRBD1
clone size: NA
J gene: TRBJ2-7
CDR3 DNA: TGTGCCACCTCCGGGACAGGGCTTTACGAGCAGTACTTC
CDR3 protein: CATSGTGLYEQYF

V gene: TRBV19
D gene: NA
clone size: once
J gene: TRBJ1-5
CDR3 DNA: TGTGCCAGTAGTATAGGCACAGGGAATCAGCCCCAGCATTTT
CDR3 protein: CASSIGTGNQPQHF

V gene: TRBV5-1
D gene: TRBD1
clone size: few
J gene: TRBJ2-3
CDR3 DNA: TGCGCCAGCAGCCCGGCAGGGGGCGCAGATACGCAGTATTTT
CDR3 protein: CASSPAGGADTQYF